This T cell receptor beta chain was captured in a study of T-cell memory formation after mild COVID-19. Across the study: Largely donor-specific sequence clusters came from two donors.

Trimming shortened V by 3 bases and J by 0 bases, and 9 bases separated the two germline ends. The CDR3 is 15 residues long. CDR1 and CDR2 from the germline V gene are SGHTA and FQGNSA. Study findings and constraints: Most CD4+ clones that shrank were in CM and EM, while CD8+ ones turned up in EMRA.

This clonotype has a count of ten or more. Its target is not known. The 5'RACE method, run with constant-segment primers, produced TCR alpha and TCR beta cDNA libraries (carrying sample barcodes and UMIs). TCRdb recomputed calls from the 5' RACE reads with MiXCR, one row per CDR3 protein. The sample has approximately 340,000 distinct CDR3 sequences; around 15% are singletons. The sequenced sample consisted of PBMCs or a T cell subset sorted from them (not recorded which). This sequence joins TRBV7-2 and TRBJ2-1; D unresolved. This clonotype was sampled from a man between 18 and 29 years old who had mild COVID-19 (a few samples of this study predate the infection). Cell type and time point are not known. The CDR3 reads CASSLDVSSYNEQFF. CDR3 coding DNA: TGTGCCAGCAGCTTGGATGTCAGCTCCTACAATGAGCAGTTCTTC. The entire variable domain, with the rest obtained from reference TRBV7-2 and TRBJ2-1, is as follows: GAGVSQSPSNKVTEKGKDVELRCDPISGHTALYWYRQSLGQGLEFLIYFQGNSAPDKSGLPSDRFSAERTGGSVSTLTIQRTQQEDSAVYLCASSLDVSSYNEQFFGPGTRLTVL.